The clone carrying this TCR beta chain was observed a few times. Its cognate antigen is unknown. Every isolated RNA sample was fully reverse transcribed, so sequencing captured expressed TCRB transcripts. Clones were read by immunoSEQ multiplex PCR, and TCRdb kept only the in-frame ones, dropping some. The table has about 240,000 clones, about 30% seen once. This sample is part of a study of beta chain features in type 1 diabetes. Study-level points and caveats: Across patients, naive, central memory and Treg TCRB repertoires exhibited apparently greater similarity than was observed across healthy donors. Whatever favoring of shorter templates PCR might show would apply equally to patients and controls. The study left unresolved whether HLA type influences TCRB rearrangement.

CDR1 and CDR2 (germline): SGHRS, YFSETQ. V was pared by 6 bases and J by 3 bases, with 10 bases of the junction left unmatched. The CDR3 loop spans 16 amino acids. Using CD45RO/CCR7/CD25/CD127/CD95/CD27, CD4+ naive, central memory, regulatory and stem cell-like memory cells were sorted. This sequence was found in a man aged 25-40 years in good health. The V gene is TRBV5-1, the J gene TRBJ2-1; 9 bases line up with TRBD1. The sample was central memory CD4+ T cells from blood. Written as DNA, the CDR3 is TGCGCCAGCATGCTAACTCCGGGACAGGGCTACAATGAGCAGTTCTTC. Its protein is CASMLTPGQGYNEQFF.